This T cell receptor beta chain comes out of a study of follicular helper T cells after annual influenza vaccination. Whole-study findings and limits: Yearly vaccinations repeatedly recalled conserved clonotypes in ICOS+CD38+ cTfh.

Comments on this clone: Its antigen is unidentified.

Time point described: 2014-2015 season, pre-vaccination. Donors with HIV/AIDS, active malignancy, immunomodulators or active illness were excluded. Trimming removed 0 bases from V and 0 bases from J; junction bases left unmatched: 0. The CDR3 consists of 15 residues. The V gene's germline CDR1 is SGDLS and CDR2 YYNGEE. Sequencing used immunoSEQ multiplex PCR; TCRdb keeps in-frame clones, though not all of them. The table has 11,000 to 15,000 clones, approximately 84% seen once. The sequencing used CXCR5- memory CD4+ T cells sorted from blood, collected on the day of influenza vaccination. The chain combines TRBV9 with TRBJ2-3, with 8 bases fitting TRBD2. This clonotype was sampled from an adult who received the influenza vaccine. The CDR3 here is CASSVAGGSTDTQYF. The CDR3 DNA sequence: TGTGCCAGCAGCGTAGCGGGGGGGAGCACAGATACGCAGTATTTT.